Included here is one T cell receptor beta chain sequence, with context. Its target is unknown. The data stem from a study of cytomegalovirus exposure and HLA in healthy donors. General study findings and limits: In a later analysis, parvovirus B19, influenza, CMV and Epstein-Barr virus appeared linked to several top co-occurrence clusters. Researchers had no immune exposure information except CMV serostatus available. TCR beta V segments were, for the most part, productive about 87% or about 30% of the time in an earlier analysis.

Researchers ran the PCR with 60 Vbeta and 13 Jbeta primers. In the study's own analysis: Approximately 80 million unique TCR beta chains, approximately 11 million of them shared, were counted by a later analysis. Sequenced by immunoSEQ multiplex PCR; TCRdb stores in-frame clones only, minus some. V and J calls and clone size are those listed in that table; D and trimming were worked out from the DNA. The sample records 84,000 or so clones, around 74% being singletons. CDR3 size: 14 residues. The J segment lost 0 bases and the V segment lost 3 bases, leaving 0 bases of the junction unmatched. Germline V gene sequence: CDR1 SGHTA, CDR2 FQGTGA.

The chain couples TRBV7-3 to TRBJ1-1, with 8 positions matching TRBD1. The TCR was taken from a boy under 18 in good health and CMV-seronegative. The material sequenced was PBMCs. This CDR3 reads CASSLTGVNTEAFF. Here the CDR3 DNA reads TGTGCCAGCAGCTTGACAGGGGTGAACACTGAAGCTTTCTTT.